This TCR beta chain was recovered during a study of PD-1 blockade in classical Hodgkin lymphoma. Findings of the study overall: Exclusion was applied to patients who started nivolumab under 1 year after ASCT. Whoever responded completely had baseline diversity much like that seen in newly diagnosed patients.

The CDR3 covers 14 residues. V trimming: 6 bases; J trimming: 4 bases; junction bases outside the gene matches: 7. From germline, CDR1 is SGDLS and CDR2 YYNGEE. Each of the patients experienced relapse following autologous stem cell transplantation, and their brentuximab vedotin exposure differed. The best responses consisted of complete response, partial response or progressive disease. Profiled with immunoSEQ multiplex PCR; TCRdb holds only in-frame clones, not every one. The repertoire includes around 4,500 clones, roughly 66% of them detected once, and about two thirds sits in the top ten. This clone has just a few counts. Its specificity is unknown.

This chain links TRBV9 with TRBJ1-3; 7 bases align to TRBD1. The material was peripheral blood mononuclear cells (PBMCs), obtained before the second cycle of nivolumab. This TCR was recovered from a human donor with classical Hodgkin lymphoma. The CDR3 DNA reads as TGTGCCAGCACCGGCACAGGGGTCGGAAACACCATATATTTT. It encodes CASTGTGVGNTIYF.